The 19 T cell receptor beta chains below all came from one sample that was sequenced in a study of PD-L1 blockade in urothelial cancer. Time point noted: pretreatment peripheral blood. TCRdb's copy holds only in-frame clones and misses some; the assay was immunoSEQ multiplex PCR. The repertoire holds some 90,000 clones, with 80% to 90% as singletons. The material was PBMCs, obtained around atezolizumab (anti-PD-L1) treatment. Source of these receptors: a woman of 80 years or more with urothelial cancer.

The V call is TRBV6-1, the J call TRBJ1-1; D may be TRBD1 (6 bases). Germline lookup yields CDR1 MNHNS and CDR2 SASEGT. This CDR3 comprises 14 residues. The V gene lost 1 base and the J gene lost 0 bases, with 6 bases spanning the gap. DNA for the CDR3: TGTGCCAGCAGTGAAGACAGGGTGAACACTGAAGCTTTCTTT. Amino acid sequence: CASSEDRVNTEAFF.

The chain is built from TRBV5-6 and TRBJ2-1; 10 nucleotides agree with TRBD1. Germline V gene sequence: CDR1 SGHDT, CDR2 YYEEEE. The CDR3 loop spans 16 amino acids. V was pared by 5 bases and J by 7 bases, with 12 bases of the junction left unmatched. CDR3 region: CASRTRRQGASNEQFF. The CDR3 region has the DNA TGTGCCAGCAGAACCAGGAGACAGGGGGCCTCTAATGAGCAGTTCTTC.

The J gene is TRBJ2-3, the V gene TRBV5-4, with a possible D match to TRBD2 (5 bases). V was cut by 0 bases and J by 3 bases, with 14 bases left in between. CDR3 length: 16 residues. Germline V gene data show CDR1 as SGHNT and CDR2 as YYREEE (reference sequence). The CDR3 sequence: CASSLDQRRPTDTQYF. The CDR3, as DNA: TGTGCCAGCAGCTTGGACCAGCGGCGACCTACAGATACGCAGTATTTT.

The chain has TRBV5-1 and TRBJ1-4; no firm D call. CDR1 SGHRS and CDR2 YFSETQ come from the germline V gene. This CDR3 has 13 amino acids. V lost 5 bases and J 5 bases, leaving 10 bases between the germline ends. CDR3 residues: CASRGSGNEKLFF. In DNA form, the CDR3 reads TGCGCCAGCAGAGGAAGCGGCAATGAAAAACTGTTTTTT.

The rearrangement uses TRBV6-1 and TRBJ1-2; TRBD1 is a possible D gene (6 bases). With 4 bases removed from V and 7 bases from J, the gap between germline ends came to 19 bases. This CDR3 spans 15 amino acids. Germline V lookup: CDR1 MNHNS, CDR2 SASEGT. CDR3 loop: CASSVLQGNLRGYTF. In DNA, the CDR3 is TGTGCCAGCAGTGTTTTACAGGGTAATCTTCGTGGCTACACCTTC.

This sequence joins TRBV28 and TRBJ2-7; TRBD2 matches 12 bases. The CDR3 runs to 14 residues. V was clipped by 10 bases and J by 3 bases; unmatched bases: 7. Looked up from germline, CDR1 is MDHEN and CDR2 is SYDVKM. CDR3 protein: CATLPSGRGYEQYF. The CDR3 bases are TGTGCCACTCTACCTAGCGGGAGGGGCTACGAGCAGTACTTC. The whole variable domain, remainder taken from reference TRBV28 and TRBJ2-7, is DVKVTQSSRYLVKRTGEKVFLECVQDMDHENMFWYRQDPGLGLRLIYFSYDVKMKEKGDIPEGYSVSREKKERFSLILESASTNQTSMYLCATLPSGRGYEQYFGPGTRLTVT.

The chain couples TRBV19 to TRBJ2-2, with D unresolved. Germline-derived CDR1 and CDR2 are LNHDA and SQIVND (reference sequence). Trimming removed 1 base at V and 6 bases at J, with 15 bases between. The CDR3 covers 16 residues. CDR3 sequence: CASSIGLALIPGELFF. DNA of the CDR3: TGTGCCAGTAGTATAGGGTTAGCCCTAATACCCGGGGAGCTGTTTTTT.

The chain recombines TRBV5-1 with TRBJ2-1; no reliable D call. This CDR3 has 15 residues. Trimming removed 0 bases at V and 5 bases at J, with 12 bases between. Germline V lookup: CDR1 SGHRS, CDR2 YFSETQ. The CDR3 DNA follows: TGCGCCAGCAGCTTGGTCGTGACCGACAACAATGAGCAGTTCTTC. Residues: CASSLVVTDNNEQFF.

The genes are TRBV19 and TRBJ2-3; 8 bases are a match to TRBD2. Germline-derived CDR1 and CDR2 are LNHDA and SQIVND (reference sequence). J lost 9 bases, V lost 8 bases, and 10 bases had no gene match. This CDR3 spans 13 amino acids. The CDR3 nucleotides are TGTGCCAGTCTACAGGGACTAGGGGGAACGCAGTATTTT. The encoded protein is CASLQGLGGTQYF.

This chain connects TRBV30 to TRBJ1-1; 9 nucleotides agree with TRBD1. This CDR3 has 16 residues. Germline CDR1 and CDR2: GTSNPN and SVGIG (reference sequence). Unmatched junction bases numbered 10, after V lost 4 bases and J lost 1 base. Here the CDR3 reads CAWKNRGLEWNTEAFF. CDR3 nucleotide sequence: TGTGCCTGGAAAAACAGGGGGCTAGAATGGAACACTGAAGCTTTCTTT.

This chain links TRBV19 with TRBJ1-1; possibly TRBD1 for D (5 bases). V was clipped by 7 bases and J by 0 bases, with 21 bases between them. The CDR3 is 17 residues long. CDR1 LNHDA and CDR2 SQIVND come from the germline V gene (reference sequence). The CDR3 loop reads CASTPPRAGSMNTEAFF. In DNA form, the CDR3 reads TGTGCCAGTACCCCACCCAGGGCAGGATCCATGAACACTGAAGCTTTCTTT.

The chain employs TRBV7-8 and TRBJ2-1; D possibly corresponds to TRBD2 (5 bases). The germline CDR1 and CDR2 sequences are SGHVS and FQNEAQ. Deletions cut 5 bases from V and 0 bases from J, with 14 bases between. The length of the CDR3 is 16 residues. The chain's CDR3 is CASSPTTGSSYNEQFF. Here the CDR3 DNA reads TGTGCCAGCAGCCCGACGACTGGGAGCTCCTACAATGAGCAGTTCTTC.

This clone was detected once. The chain couples TRBV6-5 to TRBJ2-1, with a possible D match to TRBD2 (5 bases). V was shortened by 5 bases and J by 9 bases, with 14 bases between the two germline ends. Germline V gives CDR1 MNHEY, CDR2 SVGAGI. The CDR3 loop spans 13 amino acids. CDR3 in DNA: TGTGCCAGCAGTCCAAACACTAGGATTGAGCAGTTCTTC. Protein product: CASSPNTRIEQFF.

The V call is TRBV30, the J call TRBJ2-3, with 11 bases matching TRBD2. The CDR3 is made up of 14 amino acids. Germline V gives CDR1 GTSNPN, CDR2 SVGIG (reference sequence). V gave up 7 bases and J gave up 2 bases; unmatched junction bases: 5. CDR3 region: CAYLTSGVTDTQYF. In DNA, the CDR3 is TGTGCCTACCTGACTAGCGGGGTCACAGATACGCAGTATTTT.

V is TRBV5-4 and J is TRBJ1-2; TRBD1 might be the D (6 bases). Germline V gene lookup returns CDR1 SGHNT and CDR2 YYREEE (reference sequence). This CDR3 contains 15 residues. Trimming shortened V by 0 bases and J by 7 bases, and 16 bases separated the two germline ends. CDR3 amino acids: CASSLGAEGVSGYTF. Here the CDR3 DNA reads TGTGCCAGCAGCTTGGGGGCCGAGGGGGTCAGTGGCTACACCTTC.

The chain has TRBV11-3 and TRBJ2-1; D unclear. Germline V gene data show CDR1 as SGHNT and CDR2 as YENEEA. V was pared by 0 bases and J by 1 base, with 4 bases between. The CDR3 is 14 residues long. The CDR3 loop is CASSLDLSYNEQFF. CDR3 sequence (DNA): TGTGCCAGCAGCTTAGATCTTTCCTACAATGAGCAGTTCTTC.

The genes are TRBV5-3 and TRBJ2-1; possible D gene TRBD1, 6 bases. TRBV5-3 has ORF status, its function being uncertain. CDR3 length equals 16 residues. V was trimmed by 2 bases and J by 7 bases, leaving 19 bases between them. CDR3 coding DNA: TGTGCCAGAAGCTTCATAACCCGAATTAGGGGGAATGAGCAGTTCTTC. Residues: CARSFITRIRGNEQFF.

The chain combines TRBV27 with TRBJ2-1; no clear D. CDR3 length: 16 amino acids. The germline V gene has CDR1 MNHEY and CDR2 SMNVEV (reference sequence). Trimming left V 0 bases short and J 0 bases short, with 9 bases between. The CDR3 sequence: CASSLSWQNSYNEQFF. Written as DNA, the CDR3 is TGTGCCAGCAGTTTATCGTGGCAGAACTCCTACAATGAGCAGTTCTTC.

The chain links TRBV28 to TRBJ2-3, with TRBD2 matching 8 bases. The CDR3 contains 13 residues. J lost 4 bases, V lost 6 bases, and 3 bases had no gene match. Germline CDR1 MDHEN, CDR2 SYDVKM. The DNA for the CDR3 is TGTGCCAGCAGGGGACTAGTGGCAGATACGCAGTATTTT. Amino acids: CASRGLVADTQYF.